This entry features one T cell receptor (beta chain) sequence. This specimen belongs to a study of CD8+CD57+ T cells in acquired aplastic anemia. As for the study in general: Sorting CD4+ and CD8+ cells gave DNA averaging approximately 3 ug. Healthy donors had, on average, around 10 million reads for their CD4+ cells.

Germline lookup yields CDR1 SEHNR and CDR2 FQNEAQ (reference sequence). The CDR3 runs 14 residues. V shed 6 bases, J shed 4 bases, and the junction held 8 bases outside the gene matches. It was genomic DNA that served as the template for profiling TCR beta VDJ and CDR3. One entry per CDR3 protein, called by TCRdb with MiXCR from the reads. The top ten clones hold about 32% of a sample with approximately 99,000 distinct CDR3 sequences, 50% to 65% of them seen once. Sequencing was carried out using sorted CD4+, CD8+, or CD8+CD57+ T cells (not recorded which) from PBMCs. The J gene is TRBJ1-2, the V gene TRBV7-9; 7 positions match TRBD1. The receptor's source is a human donor in good health, serving as a control. This chain's CDR3 is CASSRQGEVYGYTF. CDR3 nucleotide sequence: TGTGCCAGCAGTCGACAGGGCGAAGTCTATGGCTACACCTTC.